This is a list of T cell receptor beta chains from one sample in a study of CD8 T cells in ankylosing spondylitis. TCRdb passed the 5' RACE reads through MiXCR, listing each CDR3 protein once. This sample has about 160,000 distinct CDR3 sequences, with just over 9.5% found just once. The sample comprised blood, either unsorted or a sorted T cell fraction (not recorded which). Source of these receptors: a female donor with ankylosing spondylitis or in good health (not recorded which). Each CDR3 is given with its conserved first and last residue. The D gene is left open where the match is weak. Clone size is stated in some rows and not others, as once, few, many or a class when expanded.

abundance,j_gene,d_gene,v_gene,CDR3aa,CDR3nt
.,TRBJ2-1,TRBD2,TRBV5-3,CAMSPSGRHEQFF,TGTGCCATGAGCCCCAGCGGGAGACATGAGCAGTTCTTC
.,TRBJ2-3,.,TRBV20-1,CSARKGGGPDTQYF,TGCAGTGCTAGGAAGGGGGGGGGGCCAGATACGCAGTATTTT
few,TRBJ2-7,.,TRBV27,CASSLVQGPTYEQYF,TGTGCCAGCAGTTTAGTTCAGGGGCCAACCTACGAGCAGTACTTC
.,TRBJ2-1,TRBD2,TRBV9,CASSASGLAGGNEQFF,TGTGCCAGCAGCGCCTCCGGACTAGCGGGAGGTAATGAGCAGTTCTTC
few,TRBJ2-7,TRBD1,TRBV20-1,CSARGQGREQYF,TGCAGTGCTAGAGGACAGGGGCGCGAGCAGTACTTC
few,TRBJ2-5,TRBD2,TRBV7-9,CASTRNIALAGTETQYF,TGTGCCAGTACAAGAAACATAGCACTAGCGGGGACCGAGACCCAGTACTTC
many,TRBJ2-1,TRBD2,TRBV7-8,CASSLALVAGPGDEQFF,TGTGCCAGCAGCTTAGCGCTAGTAGCGGGCCCAGGAGATGAGCAGTTCTTC
.,TRBJ2-3,TRBD2,TRBV18,CASSPEAGRRPDTQYF,TGTGCCAGCTCACCAGAGGCCGGGAGGAGGCCAGATACGCAGTATTTT
.,TRBJ2-7,.,TRBV3-1,CASSQGLSRSYEQYF,TGTGCCAGCAGCCAAGGGCTTAGCAGAAGCTACGAGCAGTACTTC
many,TRBJ2-5,.,TRBV7-9,CASSGWESTTETQYF,TGTGCCAGCAGCGGGTGGGAATCCACAACGGAGACCCAGTACTTC
many,TRBJ1-5,.,TRBV27,CASWGGGNQPQHF,TGTGCCAGCTGGGGGGGCGGGAATCAGCCCCAGCATTTT
.,TRBJ2-5,.,TRBV30,CAWSESSPETQYF,TGTGCCTGGAGCGAATCCAGCCCAGAGACCCAGTACTTC
many,TRBJ2-1,.,TRBV11-3,CASSYGPNNEQFF,TGTGCCAGCAGCTACGGACCTAACAATGAGCAGTTCTTC
many,TRBJ2-1,TRBD2,TRBV4-3,CASSHWGGDEQFF,TGCGCCAGCAGCCACTGGGGGGGGGATGAGCAGTTCTTC
.,TRBJ2-3,TRBD1,TRBV20-1,CSASSGTDHGDTQYF,TGCAGTGCTAGCTCCGGGACAGATCACGGGGATACGCAGTATTTT
few,TRBJ2-5,.,TRBV7-2,CASSFEGSQETQYF,TGTGCCAGCAGCTTTGAAGGGTCCCAAGAGACCCAGTACTTC
.,TRBJ2-1,TRBD1,TRBV23-1,CASSSPDRVERAASYNEQFF,TGCGCCAGCAGTAGCCCGGACAGGGTAGAGCGGGCTGCCTCCTACAATGAGCAGTTCTTC
few,TRBJ2-4,TRBD2,TRBV4-1,CASSQRTSENIQYF,TGCGCCAGCAGCCAGAGGACTAGCGAAAACATTCAGTACTTC
few,TRBJ1-5,.,TRBV15,CATSRALFQPQHF,TGTGCCACCAGCAGAGCCCTTTTTCAGCCCCAGCATTTT
.,TRBJ2-7,.,TRBV4-2,CASSPPNDPNEQYF,TGTGCCAGCAGCCCACCTAACGACCCAAACGAGCAGTACTTC
.,TRBJ1-4,.,TRBV12-3/TRBV12-4,CASSFVATNEKLFF,TGTGCCAGCAGTTTTGTTGCAACTAATGAAAAACTGTTTTTT
many,TRBJ2-7,.,TRBV20-1,CSASHPPRESVSYEQYF,TGCAGTGCTAGCCACCCCCCCAGGGAGTCCGTTTCCTACGAGCAGTACTTC
many,TRBJ2-3,.,TRBV12-3/TRBV12-4,CASKEPGHSDTQYF,TGTGCCAGCAAGGAACCCGGGCACTCAGATACGCAGTATTTT
.,TRBJ2-1,TRBD2,TRBV20-1,CSARAGTSGRIGRYNEQFF,TGCAGTGCTAGAGCCGGGACTAGCGGGAGAATCGGGCGCTACAATGAGCAGTTCTTC
.,TRBJ1-1,.,TRBV10-3,CAISVGGTEAFF,TGTGCCATCAGTGTAGGGGGCACTGAAGCTTTCTTT